These T cell receptor beta chains were read from a single sample in a study of T cells after yellow fever vaccination. One entry per CDR3 protein, called by TCRdb with MiXCR from the 5' RACE reads. The sample records about 500,000 distinct CDR3 sequences, less than 20% being singletons. The sample in question was PBMCs, obtained 5 days after the first yellow fever vaccination. The receptors derive from a man aged 18 to 29 who received the YFV17D yellow fever vaccine. Both conserved end residues are part of each CDR3. A D gene is named only where the DNA matches it firmly. Clone size is not always given. Where it is, it says once, few, many or a class for expanded clones.

j_call: TRBJ2-1
d_call: TRBD1
clone_size: few
v_call: TRBV2
cdr3_aa: CASWDSSYNEQFF
cdr3_nt: TGTGCCAGCTGGGACAGCTCCTACAATGAGCAGTTCTTC

j_call: TRBJ1-6
d_call: -
clone_size: few
v_call: TRBV28
cdr3_aa: CASKWTAHGNSPLHF
cdr3_nt: TGTGCCAGCAAGTGGACAGCCCATGGAAATTCACCCCTCCACTTT

j_call: TRBJ2-1
d_call: TRBD1
clone_size: few
v_call: TRBV6-5
cdr3_aa: CASSYFGQGYNEQFF
cdr3_nt: TGTGCCAGCAGTTACTTTGGACAGGGCTACAATGAGCAGTTCTTC

j_call: TRBJ1-2
d_call: -
clone_size: -
v_call: TRBV7-9
cdr3_aa: CASSSVPGSNYGYTF
cdr3_nt: TGTGCCAGCAGCTCCGTACCGGGAAGCAACTATGGCTACACCTTC

j_call: TRBJ1-4
d_call: -
clone_size: -
v_call: TRBV4-3
cdr3_aa: CASSQQGKLFF
cdr3_nt: TGCGCCAGCAGCCAACAGGGAAAACTGTTTTTT

j_call: TRBJ2-4
d_call: TRBD1
clone_size: -
v_call: TRBV6-2/TRBV6-3
cdr3_aa: CASRTGQAAKNIQYF
cdr3_nt: TGTGCCAGCAGGACGGGACAGGCCGCCAAAAACATTCAGTACTTC

j_call: TRBJ1-4
d_call: TRBD1
clone_size: few
v_call: TRBV27
cdr3_aa: CASRDFKGARMDEKLFF
cdr3_nt: TGTGCCAGCAGAGACTTCAAGGGGGCCCGCATGGATGAAAAACTGTTTTTT

j_call: TRBJ2-5
d_call: -
clone_size: few
v_call: TRBV29-1
cdr3_aa: CSTTGTDQETQYF
cdr3_nt: TGCAGCACCACCGGGACGGACCAAGAGACCCAGTACTTC

j_call: TRBJ2-1
d_call: -
clone_size: many
v_call: TRBV7-2
cdr3_aa: CASSFAIEQFF
cdr3_nt: TGTGCCAGCAGCTTCGCAATCGAGCAGTTCTTC

j_call: TRBJ1-2
d_call: -
clone_size: few
v_call: TRBV27
cdr3_aa: CASSFSTNYGYTF
cdr3_nt: TGTGCCAGCAGTTTTTCGACTAACTATGGCTACACCTTC

j_call: TRBJ2-4
d_call: TRBD1
clone_size: -
v_call: TRBV10-3
cdr3_aa: CAISGAGGQGNIQYF
cdr3_nt: TGTGCCATCAGTGGGGCAGGGGGCCAAGGAAACATTCAGTACTTC

j_call: TRBJ1-2
d_call: TRBD1
clone_size: -
v_call: TRBV5-1
cdr3_aa: CASSFEGGDGYTF
cdr3_nt: TGCGCCAGCAGCTTTGAAGGGGGCGACGGCTACACCTTC

j_call: TRBJ1-4
d_call: -
clone_size: -
v_call: TRBV11-2
cdr3_aa: CASSSLRDTEKLFF
cdr3_nt: TGTGCCAGCAGCTCCCTCCGGGACACTGAAAAACTGTTTTTT

j_call: TRBJ2-2
d_call: TRBD2
clone_size: -
v_call: TRBV4-2
cdr3_aa: CASSQVAGAVLFF
cdr3_nt: TGTGCCAGCAGCCAAGTAGCGGGGGCGGTGCTGTTTTTT

j_call: TRBJ2-1
d_call: TRBD2
clone_size: -
v_call: TRBV7-8
cdr3_aa: CASSQRGGGPYNEQFF
cdr3_nt: TGTGCCAGCAGCCAACGCGGGGGGGGTCCCTACAATGAGCAGTTCTTC

j_call: TRBJ2-3
d_call: TRBD1
clone_size: -
v_call: TRBV2
cdr3_aa: CASSTDRGLDTQYF
cdr3_nt: TGTGCCAGCAGCACGGACAGGGGCTTGGATACGCAGTATTTT

j_call: TRBJ2-7
d_call: TRBD1
clone_size: few
v_call: TRBV10-1
cdr3_aa: CASLNTGTGGEQYF
cdr3_nt: TGCGCCAGCCTAAATACCGGGACAGGAGGCGAGCAGTACTTC

j_call: TRBJ1-1
d_call: -
clone_size: many
v_call: TRBV1
cdr3_aa: CTSSHAPEGATREAFF
cdr3_nt: TGCACCAGCAGCCACGCCCCCGAGGGCGCAACAAGGGAAGCTTTCTTT

j_call: TRBJ1-6
d_call: -
clone_size: few
v_call: TRBV9
cdr3_aa: CASSSVQNSPLHF
cdr3_nt: TGTGCCAGCAGCTCGGTGCAAAATTCACCCCTCCACTTT

j_call: TRBJ2-1
d_call: TRBD1
clone_size: -
v_call: TRBV7-9
cdr3_aa: CASSLAQGQENEQFF
cdr3_nt: TGTGCCAGCAGCTTAGCGCAGGGACAGGAGAATGAGCAGTTCTTC

j_call: TRBJ1-3
d_call: -
clone_size: -
v_call: TRBV7-2
cdr3_aa: CASSSTGISGNTIYF
cdr3_nt: TGTGCCAGCAGCTCCACAGGTATCTCTGGAAACACCATATATTTT

j_call: TRBJ1-6
d_call: TRBD1
clone_size: few
v_call: TRBV7-2
cdr3_aa: CASSLQGGARSSPLHF
cdr3_nt: TGTGCCAGCAGCCTTCAGGGGGGAGCACGGAGTTCACCCCTCCACTTT

j_call: TRBJ1-2
d_call: -
clone_size: few
v_call: TRBV4-2
cdr3_aa: CASSQDYNSRVRNYGYTF
cdr3_nt: TGTGCCAGCAGCCAAGATTATAACAGTCGGGTGAGAAACTATGGCTACACCTTC

j_call: TRBJ2-3
d_call: -
clone_size: few
v_call: TRBV5-1
cdr3_aa: CASSLMSTDTQYF
cdr3_nt: TGCGCCAGCAGCTTAATGAGCACAGATACGCAGTATTTT

j_call: TRBJ2-1
d_call: -
clone_size: -
v_call: TRBV12-3/TRBV12-4
cdr3_aa: CASSPRGGGNEQFF
cdr3_nt: TGTGCCAGCAGTCCCAGGGGCGGGGGCAATGAGCAGTTCTTC

j_call: TRBJ1-1
d_call: -
clone_size: few
v_call: TRBV3-1
cdr3_aa: CASSHDRTEAFF
cdr3_nt: TGTGCCAGCAGTCATGATAGGACTGAAGCTTTCTTT

j_call: TRBJ1-2
d_call: TRBD1
clone_size: -
v_call: TRBV25-1
cdr3_aa: CASSPRDRDIQGYTF
cdr3_nt: TGTGCCAGCAGTCCCCGGGACAGGGATATTCAGGGCTACACCTTC

j_call: TRBJ2-1
d_call: -
clone_size: few
v_call: TRBV4-2
cdr3_aa: CASSQESTGAHNEQFF
cdr3_nt: TGTGCCAGCAGCCAAGAGAGCACGGGGGCGCACAATGAGCAGTTCTTC

j_call: TRBJ2-7
d_call: -
clone_size: few
v_call: TRBV11-2
cdr3_aa: CASSLVRVNRGPYEQYF
cdr3_nt: TGTGCCAGCAGCTTAGTTCGGGTAAACCGGGGCCCCTACGAGCAGTACTTC

j_call: TRBJ1-2
d_call: -
clone_size: once
v_call: TRBV6-1
cdr3_aa: CASRGAGDYGYTF
cdr3_nt: TGTGCCAGCAGAGGGGCAGGGGACTATGGCTACACCTTC

j_call: TRBJ2-7
d_call: -
clone_size: -
v_call: TRBV29-1
cdr3_aa: CSVETGLGEQYF
cdr3_nt: TGCAGCGTTGAAACAGGGCTGGGAGAGCAGTACTTC

j_call: TRBJ2-1
d_call: -
clone_size: many
v_call: TRBV7-3
cdr3_aa: CASSLTRGGPSSYNEQFF
cdr3_nt: TGTGCCAGCAGCTTAACCAGGGGGGGCCCGAGCTCCTACAATGAGCAGTTCTTC

j_call: TRBJ1-5
d_call: -
clone_size: -
v_call: TRBV10-2
cdr3_aa: CASSESYAYQPQHF
cdr3_nt: TGCGCCAGCAGTGAGTCTTACGCTTATCAGCCCCAGCATTTT

j_call: TRBJ1-6
d_call: TRBD1
clone_size: -
v_call: TRBV4-3
cdr3_aa: CASSRGTVLHF
cdr3_nt: TGCGCCAGCAGCCGGGGGACAGTTCTCCACTTT

j_call: TRBJ2-5
d_call: -
clone_size: -
v_call: TRBV12-3/TRBV12-4
cdr3_aa: CASSFLVASETQYF
cdr3_nt: TGTGCCAGCAGTTTCTTGGTGGCTTCCGAGACCCAGTACTTC

j_call: TRBJ2-1
d_call: TRBD2
clone_size: few
v_call: TRBV12-3/TRBV12-4
cdr3_aa: CASSRTTSGGADEQFF
cdr3_nt: TGTGCCAGCAGCCGTACAACTAGCGGGGGGGCTGATGAGCAGTTCTTC

j_call: TRBJ2-1
d_call: TRBD1
clone_size: -
v_call: TRBV7-8
cdr3_aa: CASSPSRDRGGWEQFF
cdr3_nt: TGTGCCAGCAGCCCATCCCGGGACAGGGGAGGATGGGAGCAGTTCTTC

j_call: TRBJ2-4
d_call: TRBD1
clone_size: few
v_call: TRBV19
cdr3_aa: CASSGQGLDIQYF
cdr3_nt: TGTGCCAGTAGCGGACAGGGGTTGGACATTCAGTACTTC

j_call: TRBJ2-1
d_call: -
clone_size: -
v_call: TRBV7-9
cdr3_aa: CASSPGRPGLGRHEQFF
cdr3_nt: TGTGCCAGCAGCCCGGGGCGCCCAGGGTTAGGGAGGCATGAGCAGTTCTTC

j_call: TRBJ1-2
d_call: -
clone_size: many
v_call: TRBV6-2/TRBV6-3
cdr3_aa: CASSETSYGYTF
cdr3_nt: TGTGCCAGCTCGGAGACCTCCTATGGCTACACCTTC

j_call: TRBJ1-5
d_call: -
clone_size: few
v_call: TRBV6-6
cdr3_aa: CASKLGPAEPQHF
cdr3_nt: TGTGCCAGCAAGTTAGGCCCCGCAGAGCCCCAGCATTTT

j_call: TRBJ2-1
d_call: TRBD2
clone_size: few
v_call: TRBV7-2
cdr3_aa: CATSGVSNEQFF
cdr3_nt: TGTGCGACTAGCGGGGTGTCAAATGAGCAGTTCTTC

j_call: TRBJ2-1
d_call: -
clone_size: -
v_call: TRBV7-3
cdr3_aa: CASSFSNNEQFF
cdr3_nt: TGTGCCAGCAGCTTCAGCAACAATGAGCAGTTCTTC

j_call: TRBJ2-5
d_call: -
clone_size: -
v_call: TRBV5-4
cdr3_aa: CASSLRTGEVRETQYF
cdr3_nt: TGTGCCAGCAGCCTCCGGACCGGTGAAGTGCGAGAGACCCAGTACTTC

j_call: TRBJ1-1
d_call: -
clone_size: few
v_call: TRBV4-3
cdr3_aa: CASSQGVNTNTEAFF
cdr3_nt: TGCGCCAGCAGCCAAGGCGTGAACACGAACACTGAAGCTTTCTTT

j_call: TRBJ2-3
d_call: -
clone_size: few
v_call: TRBV29-1
cdr3_aa: CSVTVGTDTQYF
cdr3_nt: TGCAGTGTAACAGTCGGGACAGATACGCAGTATTTT

j_call: TRBJ2-1
d_call: TRBD1
clone_size: -
v_call: TRBV3-1
cdr3_aa: CACSPDRVILNEQFF
cdr3_nt: TGTGCCTGCAGCCCGGACAGGGTAATTCTCAATGAGCAGTTCTTC

j_call: TRBJ2-7
d_call: -
clone_size: few
v_call: TRBV4-3
cdr3_aa: CASSQDSGRDRYEQYF
cdr3_nt: TGCGCCAGCAGCCAAGATTCCGGCAGGGATCGTTACGAGCAGTACTTC

j_call: TRBJ2-1
d_call: TRBD2
clone_size: -
v_call: TRBV19
cdr3_aa: CASSPGGPSNEQFF
cdr3_nt: TGTGCCAGTAGTCCGGGGGGACCTTCCAATGAGCAGTTCTTC

j_call: TRBJ1-6
d_call: TRBD1
clone_size: -
v_call: TRBV6-5
cdr3_aa: CASSYSGTGTSPLHF
cdr3_nt: TGTGCCAGCAGTTACTCTGGGACAGGGACTTCACCCCTCCACTTT

j_call: TRBJ2-2
d_call: TRBD1
clone_size: -
v_call: TRBV5-1
cdr3_aa: CASSLGVGQLTGELFF
cdr3_nt: TGCGCCAGCAGCTTGGGTGTGGGACAGCTCACCGGGGAGCTGTTTTTT

j_call: TRBJ1-6
d_call: TRBD1
clone_size: few
v_call: TRBV28
cdr3_aa: CASSFLGGRNSPLHF
cdr3_nt: TGTGCCAGCAGTTTCTTAGGGGGCAGGAATTCACCCCTCCACTTT

j_call: TRBJ1-1
d_call: -
clone_size: -
v_call: TRBV30
cdr3_aa: CAWSVAPWDTEAFF
cdr3_nt: TGTGCCTGGAGTGTCGCACCGTGGGACACTGAAGCTTTCTTT

j_call: TRBJ1-2
d_call: TRBD1
clone_size: many
v_call: TRBV7-2
cdr3_aa: CASSLAGQGAGGYTF
cdr3_nt: TGTGCCAGCAGCTTAGCGGGACAGGGGGCTGGTGGCTACACCTTC

j_call: TRBJ1-4
d_call: -
clone_size: few
v_call: TRBV4-1
cdr3_aa: CASSQGSSENEKLFF
cdr3_nt: TGCGCCAGCAGCCAAGGATCAAGTGAGAATGAAAAACTGTTTTTT

j_call: TRBJ2-5
d_call: -
clone_size: -
v_call: TRBV27
cdr3_aa: CASSFAETQYF
cdr3_nt: TGTGCCAGCAGTTTCGCGGAGACCCAGTACTTC

j_call: TRBJ1-2
d_call: TRBD1
clone_size: few
v_call: TRBV4-1
cdr3_aa: CASSQASRTGYGYTF
cdr3_nt: TGCGCCAGCAGCCAGGCCAGTCGGACAGGCTATGGCTACACCTTC

j_call: TRBJ1-1
d_call: -
clone_size: -
v_call: TRBV6-5
cdr3_aa: CASSYGVGNTEAFF
cdr3_nt: TGTGCCAGCAGTTATGGCGTAGGGAACACTGAAGCTTTCTTT

j_call: TRBJ2-2
d_call: TRBD2
clone_size: few
v_call: TRBV4-3
cdr3_aa: CASSHGGGHTGELFF
cdr3_nt: TGCGCCAGCAGCCACGGGGGAGGGCACACCGGGGAGCTGTTTTTT